This T cell receptor beta chain came from a study of OX40 agonist ivuxolimab in advanced cancers. Study summary: Mean age approximately 66 years, range roughly 20 to 85; 82.7% male.

Whole-study findings and limits: People who partly responded at 0.1-3.0 mg/kg had some of the least clonal expansion seen.

Germline loops: CDR1 SGHRS, CDR2 YFSETQ. CDR3 length: 15 residues. With 0 bases removed from V and 6 bases from J, the gap between germline ends came to 14 bases. Some clones are missing from TCRdb's copy, which holds only in-frame ones; the method was immunoSEQ multiplex PCR. The sample consists of tens of thousands of clones, 70% to 90% of them appearing once. On this clone: Its antigen is currently unknown.

The chain carries TRBV5-1 and TRBJ2-3; a possible D gene is TRBD2 (5 bases). This sample comprised CD4+ or CD8+ T cells sorted from blood, obtained in a trial of the OX40 agonist ivuxolimab. This TCR derives from an adult with an advanced solid tumor such as melanoma, head and neck, liver or kidney cancer. This chain's CDR3 is CASSLDAGEADTQYF. CDR3 coding DNA: TGCGCCAGCAGCTTGGATGCGGGTGAGGCCGATACGCAGTATTTT.